These 6 T cell receptor beta chains were all obtained from the same sample, sequenced in a study of tumor and adjacent non-tumor tissue in lung cancer. This sample's RNA came from whole unsorted tissue. Three rounds of nested PCR, following a modified ARM-PCR protocol, produced the TCRbeta library. TCRdb reprocessed the multiplex PCR reads with MiXCR, giving one entry per CDR3 protein. The sample has over 130,000 distinct CDR3 sequences; around 65% are singletons. Sequenced: lung tumor tissue. The receptors originated from a man between 60 and 75 years old with small cell lung cancer.

V usage is TRBV12-3 or TRBV12-4 and J usage is TRBJ2-3; 9 nucleotides line up with TRBD2. With V trimmed by 3 bases and J by 4 bases, 8 bases remained unmatched. The CDR3 consists of 16 residues. CDR3 region: CASSFLAGVFADTQYF. The CDR3, as DNA: TGTGCCAGCAGTTTTTTAGCGGGAGTATTCGCAGATACGCAGTATTTT.

This sequence joins TRBV6-4 and TRBJ2-6; TRBD2 agrees at 7 bases. The germline V gene encodes CDR1 MRHNA and CDR2 SNTAGT. The length of the CDR3 is 16 residues. The junction had 3 bases not matched to a gene; V was cut back by 2 bases and J by 2 bases. CDR3 in DNA: TGTGCCAGCAGTGACCGGGGAGGGACTGGGGCCAACGTCCTGACTTTC. This translates into CASSDRGGTGANVLTF.

As for this clonotype: The junction departs from germline at one end; a sequencing error may be responsible. This sequence joins TRBV6-1 and TRBJ2-3; D unresolved. CDR3 length: 11 amino acids. Germline CDR1 reads MNHNS; CDR2 reads SASEGT. The CDR3 sequence: CVSCVEDTQYF. The CDR3 bases are TGTGTCAGCTGTGTAGAAGATACGCAGTATTTT.

This clonotype was seen just once. This sequence may be a read error, since a much larger clone differs from it by one base. The chain joins TRBV11-2 to TRBJ2-5, with 9 bases lining up with TRBD1. The CDR3 sequence is 14 residues long. In germline, CDR1 is SGHAT, CDR2 FQNNGV. For the CDR3, the DNA is TGTGCCAGCCGCTCAAGGACAGGGGTTGAGACCCTGTACTTC. This encodes CASRSRTGVETLYF.

V is TRBV6-1 and J is TRBJ2-2; no clear D gene. Germline CDR1 is MNHNS and CDR2 is SASEGT. The CDR3 spans 14 residues. The V end was cut by 0 bases, the J end by 1 base, with 3 bases between. CDR3 sequence reads: CASSEALNTGELFF. The CDR3 coding sequence is TGTGCCAGCAGTGAAGCATTGAACACCGGGGAGCTGTTTTTT.

Of note for this clonotype: The junction shows a germline mismatch at one end, possibly a read error. CDR3 bases: TGCAGCGGGCGGGGGGTGAACACTGGAGCTTTCTTT. Protein: CSGRGVNTGAFF. The V gene is TRBV29-1, the J gene TRBJ1-1; D might be TRBD1 (5 bases). CDR1 is SQVTM, CDR2 ANQGSEA, per germline. The length of the CDR3 is 12 residues.